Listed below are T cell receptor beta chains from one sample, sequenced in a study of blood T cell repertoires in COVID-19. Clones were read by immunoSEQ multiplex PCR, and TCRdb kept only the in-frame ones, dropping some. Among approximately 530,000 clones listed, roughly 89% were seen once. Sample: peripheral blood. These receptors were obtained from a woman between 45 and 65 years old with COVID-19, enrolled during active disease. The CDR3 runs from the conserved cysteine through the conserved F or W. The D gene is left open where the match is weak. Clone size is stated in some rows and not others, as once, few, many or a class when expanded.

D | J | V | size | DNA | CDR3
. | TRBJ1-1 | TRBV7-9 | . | TGTGCCAGCAGCCCCTTACGGTTGAACACTGAAGCTTTCTTT | CASSPLRLNTEAFF
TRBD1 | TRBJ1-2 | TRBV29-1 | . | TGCAGCGTTGACTATCCGACAGGGAGGAACTATGGCTACACCTTC | CSVDYPTGRNYGYTF
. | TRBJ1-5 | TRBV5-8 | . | TGTGCCAGCAGCTTGGGATCGGGGAGTCAGCCCCAGCATTTT | CASSLGSGSQPQHF
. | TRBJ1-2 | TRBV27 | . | TGTGCCAGCAGTTTCGCCGGGAACTATGGCTACACCTTC | CASSFAGNYGYTF
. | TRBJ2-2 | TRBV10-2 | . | TGCGCCAGCAGTGACCCCCCGGGACTCCTAAAAACCGGGGAGCTGTTTTTT | CASSDPPGLLKTGELFF
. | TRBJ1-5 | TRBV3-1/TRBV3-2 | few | TGTGCCAGCAGCCAAGGGGGCTGGCGGAGCAATCAGCCCCAGCATTTT | CASSQGGWRSNQPQHF
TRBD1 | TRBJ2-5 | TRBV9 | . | TGTGCCAGCAGTGATGGGACAGCCCAAGAGACCCAGTACTTC | CASSDGTAQETQYF
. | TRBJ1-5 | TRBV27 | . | TGTGCCAGTCGTCGGGGTGACCTACCTCAGCCCCAGCATTTT | CASRRGDLPQPQHF
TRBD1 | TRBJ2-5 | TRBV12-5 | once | TGTGCTAGTGGTGGGACAGGAGAGACCCAGTACTTC | CASGGTGETQYF
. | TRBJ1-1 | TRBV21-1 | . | TGTGCCAGCAGCAACCTGCCCGGGACAGCCCATGAAGCTTTCTTT | CASSNLPGTAHEAFF
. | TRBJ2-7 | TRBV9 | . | TGTGCCAGCAGCGTAGACAGCCAATCCTACGAGCAGTACTTC | CASSVDSQSYEQYF
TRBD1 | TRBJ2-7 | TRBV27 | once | TGTGCCAGCAGTTTAGGGGCAGGGGGCCCCTACGAGCAGTACTTC | CASSLGAGGPYEQYF
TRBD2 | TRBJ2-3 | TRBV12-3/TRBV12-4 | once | TGTGCCAGCATAGCGGGGGCCCGAGATACGCAGTATTTT | CASIAGARDTQYF
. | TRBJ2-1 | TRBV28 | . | TGTGCCAGCAGTGCCGGGGGAATTAGCTACAATGAGCAGTTCTTC | CASSAGGISYNEQFF
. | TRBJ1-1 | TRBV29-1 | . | TGCAGCGCGACTTTGCGGCCCGAAGCTTTCTTT | CSATLRPEAFF
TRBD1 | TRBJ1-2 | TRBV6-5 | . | TGTGCCAGCAGGTGGGACAGGGGAGACTATGGCTACACCTTC | CASRWDRGDYGYTF
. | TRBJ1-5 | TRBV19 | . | TGTGCCAGTAGTATGGGGACAACCAGGCCCCAGCATTTT | CASSMGTTRPQHF
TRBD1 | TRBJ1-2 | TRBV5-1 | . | TGCGCCAGCAGCCTGGGACAGGGAGTACGGTATGTGGATGGCTACACCTTC | CASSLGQGVRYVDGYTF
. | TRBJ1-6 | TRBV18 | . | TGTGCCAGCTCACCGGGCGAGGGAAGTAATTCACCCCTCCACTTT | CASSPGEGSNSPLHF
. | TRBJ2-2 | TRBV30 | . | TGTGCCTGGAGTGTACAGGGGAACACCGGGGAGCTGTTTTTT | CAWSVQGNTGELFF
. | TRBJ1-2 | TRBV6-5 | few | TGTGCCAGCAGTCCATTGGGGGGGGTCTATGGCTACACCTTC | CASSPLGGVYGYTF
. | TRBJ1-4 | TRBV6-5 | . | TGTGCCAGCAGTTACTCCGCACCGGCGGGTGAAAAACTGTTTTTT | CASSYSAPAGEKLFF
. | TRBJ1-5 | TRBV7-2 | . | TGTGCCAGCAGCCCAGCCGGAACAGGGAATCAGCCCCAGCATTTT | CASSPAGTGNQPQHF
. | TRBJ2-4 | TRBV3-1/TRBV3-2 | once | TGTGCCAGCAGCCCTCATGGGGGGAGCAACATTCAGTACTTC | CASSPHGGSNIQYF
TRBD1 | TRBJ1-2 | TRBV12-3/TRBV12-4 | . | TGTGCCAGCAGCCGACAGGGTCAACAGGGCTACACCTTC | CASSRQGQQGYTF
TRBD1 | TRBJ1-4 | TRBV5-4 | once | TGTGCCAGCAGCTCCGGGACAGGGGTTAATGAAAAACTGTTTTTT | CASSSGTGVNEKLFF
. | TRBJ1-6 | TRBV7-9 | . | TGTGCCAGCAGCTTAGGGGGCCGAACCGGGTCACCCCTCCACTTT | CASSLGGRTGSPLHF
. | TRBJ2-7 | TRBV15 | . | TGTGCCACCAGCAGAGAAGCAGGGCGGTCCTACGAGCAGTACTTC | CATSREAGRSYEQYF
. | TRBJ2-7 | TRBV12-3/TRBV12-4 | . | TGTGCCAGCAGTTTAGAGCTAAGCGAGCAGTACTTC | CASSLELSEQYF
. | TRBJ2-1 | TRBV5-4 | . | TGTGCCAGCAGCCCGCAGGCTGTTTCCTACAATGAGCAGTTCTTC | CASSPQAVSYNEQFF
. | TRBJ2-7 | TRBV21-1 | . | TGTGCCACTTTCCTCCAGGGCTCCGCCTACGAGCAGTACTTC | CATFLQGSAYEQYF
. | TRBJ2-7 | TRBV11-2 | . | TGTGCCAGCAGCCTCAGGGCCCTCACCTACGAGCAGTACTTC | CASSLRALTYEQYF
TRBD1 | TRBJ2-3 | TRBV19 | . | TGTGCCAGTAAGGGACAGGGGGAGGCAGATACGCAGTATTTT | CASKGQGEADTQYF
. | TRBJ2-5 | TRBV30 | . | TGTGCCTGGAGTGTACGGGTGCAAGAGACCCAGTACTTC | CAWSVRVQETQYF
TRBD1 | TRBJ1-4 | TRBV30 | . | TGTGCCTGGAGCCCCGGGACAGGGCATGAAAAACTGTTTTTT | CAWSPGTGHEKLFF
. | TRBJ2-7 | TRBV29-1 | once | TGCAGCGTTACCGGGACATTCTACGAGCAGTACTTC | CSVTGTFYEQYF
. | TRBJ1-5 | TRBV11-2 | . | TGTGCCAGCAGCTTACACAATAGCAATCAGCCCCAGCATTTT | CASSLHNSNQPQHF
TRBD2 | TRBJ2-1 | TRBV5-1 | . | TGCGCCAGCAGCTCGATGATTAGCGGGGGGGCGAATGAGCAGTTCTTC | CASSSMISGGANEQFF
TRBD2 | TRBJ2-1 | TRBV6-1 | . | TGTGCCAGCAGTGAAGAACTAGCGGGGGGGTCAGCCGAGCAGTTCTTC | CASSEELAGGSAEQFF
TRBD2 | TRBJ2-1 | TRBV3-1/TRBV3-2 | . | TGTGCCAGCAGCCGGGGGGGCTCCTACAATGAGCAGTTCTTC | CASSRGGSYNEQFF
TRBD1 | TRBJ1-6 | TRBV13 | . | TGTGCCAGCAGCTTCACAGGGGTAGAATCACCCCTCCACTTT | CASSFTGVESPLHF
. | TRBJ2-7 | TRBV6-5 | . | TGTGCCAGCAGGCAAATTAGCAGGGAGTACTTC | CASRQISREYF